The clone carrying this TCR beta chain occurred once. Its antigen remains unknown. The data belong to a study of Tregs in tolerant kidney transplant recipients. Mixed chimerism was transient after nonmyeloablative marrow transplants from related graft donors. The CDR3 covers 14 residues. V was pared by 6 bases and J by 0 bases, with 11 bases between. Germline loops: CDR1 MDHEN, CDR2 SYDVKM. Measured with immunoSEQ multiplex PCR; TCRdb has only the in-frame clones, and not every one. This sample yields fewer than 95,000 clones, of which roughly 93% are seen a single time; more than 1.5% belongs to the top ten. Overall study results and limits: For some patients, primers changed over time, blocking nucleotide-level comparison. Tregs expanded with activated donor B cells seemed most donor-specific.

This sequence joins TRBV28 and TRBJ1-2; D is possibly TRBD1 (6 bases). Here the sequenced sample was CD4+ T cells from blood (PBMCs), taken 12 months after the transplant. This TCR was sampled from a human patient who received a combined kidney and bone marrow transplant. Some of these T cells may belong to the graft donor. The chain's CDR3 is CASSTGNANYGYTF. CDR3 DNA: TGTGCCAGCAGCACAGGGAACGCTAACTATGGCTACACCTTC.